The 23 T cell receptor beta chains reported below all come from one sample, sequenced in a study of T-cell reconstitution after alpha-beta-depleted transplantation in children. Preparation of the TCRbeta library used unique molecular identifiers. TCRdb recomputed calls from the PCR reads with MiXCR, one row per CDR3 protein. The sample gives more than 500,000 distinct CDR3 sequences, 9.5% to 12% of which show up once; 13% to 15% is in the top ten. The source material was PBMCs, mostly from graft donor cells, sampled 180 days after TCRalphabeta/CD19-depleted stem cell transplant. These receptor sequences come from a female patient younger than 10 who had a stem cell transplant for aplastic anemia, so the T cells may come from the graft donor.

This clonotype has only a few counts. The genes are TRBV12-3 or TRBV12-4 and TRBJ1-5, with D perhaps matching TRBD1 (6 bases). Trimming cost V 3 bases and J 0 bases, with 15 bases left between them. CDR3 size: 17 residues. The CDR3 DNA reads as TGTGCCAGCAGTTTCGGGGGACAACTTTATAGCAATCAGCCCCAGCATTTT. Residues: CASSFGGQLYSNQPQHF.

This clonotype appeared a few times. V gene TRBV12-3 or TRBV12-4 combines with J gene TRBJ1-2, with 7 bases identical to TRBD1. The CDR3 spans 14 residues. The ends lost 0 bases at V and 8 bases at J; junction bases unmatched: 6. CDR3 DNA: TGTGCCAGCAGTTTAGCAGGGGGCGCTGCCGGCTACACCTTC. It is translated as CASSLAGGAAGYTF.

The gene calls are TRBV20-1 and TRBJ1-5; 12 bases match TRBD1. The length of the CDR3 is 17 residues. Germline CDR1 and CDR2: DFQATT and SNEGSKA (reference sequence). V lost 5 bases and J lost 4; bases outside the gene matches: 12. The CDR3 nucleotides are TGCAGTGCTCCCCCCACCGGGACAGGGGGCAGAAATCAGCCCCAGCATTTT. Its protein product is CSAPPTGTGGRNQPQHF.

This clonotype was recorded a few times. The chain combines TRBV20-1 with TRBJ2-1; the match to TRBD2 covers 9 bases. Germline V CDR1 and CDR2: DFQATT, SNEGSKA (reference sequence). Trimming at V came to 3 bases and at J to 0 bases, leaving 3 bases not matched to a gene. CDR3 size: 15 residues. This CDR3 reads CSASLAGSSYNEQFF. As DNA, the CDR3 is TGCAGTGCTAGCCTAGCGGGGAGCTCCTACAATGAGCAGTTCTTC.

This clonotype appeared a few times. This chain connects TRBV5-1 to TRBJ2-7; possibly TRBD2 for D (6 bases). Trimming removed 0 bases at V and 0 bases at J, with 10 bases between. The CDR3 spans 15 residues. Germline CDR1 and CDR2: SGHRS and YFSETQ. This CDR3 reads CASSLDGGSSYEQYV. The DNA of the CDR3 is TGCGCCAGCAGCTTGGATGGAGGGAGCTCCTACGAGCAGTACGTC.

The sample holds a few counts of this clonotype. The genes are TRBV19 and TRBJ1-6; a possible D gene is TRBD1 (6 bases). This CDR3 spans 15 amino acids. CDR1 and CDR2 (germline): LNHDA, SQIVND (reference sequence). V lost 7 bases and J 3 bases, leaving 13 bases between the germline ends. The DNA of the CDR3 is TGTGCCAGTACGCCAGGGGCTTTCTATAATTCACCCCTCCACTTT. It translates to CASTPGAFYNSPLHF.

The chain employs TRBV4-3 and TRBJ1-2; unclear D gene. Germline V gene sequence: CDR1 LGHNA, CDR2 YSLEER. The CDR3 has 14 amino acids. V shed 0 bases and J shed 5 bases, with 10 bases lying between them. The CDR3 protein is CASSQDTGTYGYTF. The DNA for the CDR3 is TGCGCCAGCAGCCAAGACACGGGAACTTATGGCTACACCTTC.

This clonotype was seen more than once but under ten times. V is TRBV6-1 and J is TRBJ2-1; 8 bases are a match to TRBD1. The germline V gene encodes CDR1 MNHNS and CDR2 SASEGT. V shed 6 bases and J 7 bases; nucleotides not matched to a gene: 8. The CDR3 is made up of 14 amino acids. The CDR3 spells CASRPDRGLNEQFF. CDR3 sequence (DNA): TGTGCCAGCAGGCCCGACAGGGGCCTGAATGAGCAGTTCTTC.

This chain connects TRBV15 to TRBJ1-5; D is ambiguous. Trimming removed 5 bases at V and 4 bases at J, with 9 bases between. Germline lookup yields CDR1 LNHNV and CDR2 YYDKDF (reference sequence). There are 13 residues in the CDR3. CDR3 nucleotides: TGTGCCACCAGCCCCGCGGCGAATCAGCCCCAGCATTTT. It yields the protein CATSPAANQPQHF. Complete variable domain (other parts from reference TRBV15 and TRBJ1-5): DAMVIQNPRYQVTQFGKPVTLSCSQTLNHNVMYWYQQKSSQAPKLLFHYYDKDFNNEADTPDNFQSRRPNTSFCFLDIRSPGLGDTAMYLCATSPAANQPQHFGDGTRLSIL.

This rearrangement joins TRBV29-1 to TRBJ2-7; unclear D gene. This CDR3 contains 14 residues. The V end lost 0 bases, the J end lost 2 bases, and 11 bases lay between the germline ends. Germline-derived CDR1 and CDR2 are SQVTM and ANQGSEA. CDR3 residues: CSVEDRSVPYEQYF. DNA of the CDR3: TGCAGCGTTGAAGATAGGAGTGTACCCTACGAGCAGTACTTC.

This CDR3 reads CASTYYTGSPSNYNSPLHF. The CDR3 bases are TGTGCCAGCACCTACTACACAGGGAGCCCCAGCAACTATAATTCACCCCTCCACTTT. The gene calls are TRBV6-2 or TRBV6-3 and TRBJ1-6, with D possibly TRBD1 on 6 matching bases. V was pared by 7 bases and J by 3 bases, with 25 bases between. The CDR3 is 19 amino acids. CDR1 and CDR2 from the germline V gene are MNHEY and SVGEGT.

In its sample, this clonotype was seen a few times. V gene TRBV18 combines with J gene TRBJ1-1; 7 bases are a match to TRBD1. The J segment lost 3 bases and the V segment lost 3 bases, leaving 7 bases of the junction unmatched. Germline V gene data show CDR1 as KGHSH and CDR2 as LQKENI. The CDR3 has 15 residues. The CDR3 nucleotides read TGTGCCAGCTCACCCCAGGGGGTTCGGGACACTGAAGCTTTCTTT. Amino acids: CASSPQGVRDTEAFF.

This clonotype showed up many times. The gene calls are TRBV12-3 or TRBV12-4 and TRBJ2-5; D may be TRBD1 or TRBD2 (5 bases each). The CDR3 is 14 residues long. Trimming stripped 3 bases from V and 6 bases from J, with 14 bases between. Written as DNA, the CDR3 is TGTGCCAGCAGTTTTTCTGCCGGGACCCAGACCCAGTACTTC. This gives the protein CASSFSAGTQTQYF.

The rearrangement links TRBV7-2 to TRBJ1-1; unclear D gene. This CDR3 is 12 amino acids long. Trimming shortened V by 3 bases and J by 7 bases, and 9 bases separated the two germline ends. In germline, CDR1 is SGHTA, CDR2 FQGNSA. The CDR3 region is CASSFWGDEAFF. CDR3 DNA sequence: TGTGCCAGCAGCTTTTGGGGTGATGAAGCTTTCTTT.

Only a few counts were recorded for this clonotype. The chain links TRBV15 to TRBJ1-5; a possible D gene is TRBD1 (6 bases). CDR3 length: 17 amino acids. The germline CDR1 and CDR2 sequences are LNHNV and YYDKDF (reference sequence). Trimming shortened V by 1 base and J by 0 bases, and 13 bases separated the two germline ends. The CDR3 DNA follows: TGTGCCACCAGCAGAGGCCGGACAGACTATAGCAATCAGCCCCAGCATTTT. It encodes CATSRGRTDYSNQPQHF.

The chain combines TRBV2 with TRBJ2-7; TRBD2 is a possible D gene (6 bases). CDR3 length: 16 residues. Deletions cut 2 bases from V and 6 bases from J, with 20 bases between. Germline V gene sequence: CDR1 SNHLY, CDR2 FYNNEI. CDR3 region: CASSEKRSSARAEQYF. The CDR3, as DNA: TGTGCCAGCAGTGAAAAGAGGTCTAGCGCTCGAGCCGAGCAGTACTTC.

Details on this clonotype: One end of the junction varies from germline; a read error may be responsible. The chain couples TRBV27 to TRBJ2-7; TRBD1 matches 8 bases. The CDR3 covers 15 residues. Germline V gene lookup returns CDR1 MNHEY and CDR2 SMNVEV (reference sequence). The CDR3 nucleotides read TGTGCCAGCAGCTCCGGACAGGGCCTCTCCTCCGAGCAGTACTTC. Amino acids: CASSSGQGLSSEQYF.

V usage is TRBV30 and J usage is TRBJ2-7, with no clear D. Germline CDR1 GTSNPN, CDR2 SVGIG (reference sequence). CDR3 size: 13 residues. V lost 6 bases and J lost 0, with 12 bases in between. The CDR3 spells CACQRDSSYEQYV. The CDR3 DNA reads TGTGCCTGCCAAAGGGATTCCTCCTACGAGCAGTACGTC.

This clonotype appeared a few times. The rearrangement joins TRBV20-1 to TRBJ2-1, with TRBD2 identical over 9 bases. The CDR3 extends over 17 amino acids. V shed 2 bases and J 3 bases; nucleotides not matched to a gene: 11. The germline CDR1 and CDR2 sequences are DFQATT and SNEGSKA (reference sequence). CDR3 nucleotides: TGCAGTGCTAGACCACCCTCGACTAGCGGAATCTACAATGAGCAGTTCTTC. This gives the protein CSARPPSTSGIYNEQFF.

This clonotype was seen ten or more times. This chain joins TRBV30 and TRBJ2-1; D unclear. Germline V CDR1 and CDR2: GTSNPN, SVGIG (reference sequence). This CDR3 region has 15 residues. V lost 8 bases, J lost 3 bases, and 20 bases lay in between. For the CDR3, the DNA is TGTGCCCGAGACTTCAAGTGGACGTACTACAATGAGCAGTTCTTC. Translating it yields CARDFKWTYYNEQFF.

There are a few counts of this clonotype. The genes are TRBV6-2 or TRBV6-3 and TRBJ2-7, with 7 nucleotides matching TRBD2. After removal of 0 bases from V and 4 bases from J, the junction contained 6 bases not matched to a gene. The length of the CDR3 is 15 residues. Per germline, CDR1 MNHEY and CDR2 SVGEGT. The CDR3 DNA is TGTGCCAGCAGTTACTCGACGGGGGGAGGATACGAGCAGTACGTC. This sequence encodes CASSYSTGGGYEQYV.

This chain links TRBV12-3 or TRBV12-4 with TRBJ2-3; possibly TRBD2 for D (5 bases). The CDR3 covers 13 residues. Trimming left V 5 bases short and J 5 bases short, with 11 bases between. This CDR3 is CASSPRGGDTQYF. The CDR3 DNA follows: TGTGCCAGCAGTCCCCGGGGTGGAGATACGCAGTATTTT.

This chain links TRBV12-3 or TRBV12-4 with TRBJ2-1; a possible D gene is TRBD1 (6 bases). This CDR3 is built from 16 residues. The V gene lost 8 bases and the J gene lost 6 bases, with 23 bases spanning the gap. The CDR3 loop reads CASGNRDIWAGNEQFF. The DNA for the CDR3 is TGTGCCAGCGGGAACAGGGACATATGGGCGGGCAATGAGCAGTTCTTC.